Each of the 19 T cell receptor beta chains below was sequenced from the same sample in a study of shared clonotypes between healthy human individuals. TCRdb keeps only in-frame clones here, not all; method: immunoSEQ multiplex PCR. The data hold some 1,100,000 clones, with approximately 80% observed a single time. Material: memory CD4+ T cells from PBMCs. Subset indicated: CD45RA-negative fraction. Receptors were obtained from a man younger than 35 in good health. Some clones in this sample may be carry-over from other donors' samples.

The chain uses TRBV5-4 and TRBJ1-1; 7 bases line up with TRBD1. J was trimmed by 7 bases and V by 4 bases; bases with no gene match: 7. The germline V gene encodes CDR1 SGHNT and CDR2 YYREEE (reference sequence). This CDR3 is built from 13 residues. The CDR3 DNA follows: TGTGCCAGCAGCCCCAGGGGGTTAGATGAAGCTTTCTTT. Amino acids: CASSPRGLDEAFF.

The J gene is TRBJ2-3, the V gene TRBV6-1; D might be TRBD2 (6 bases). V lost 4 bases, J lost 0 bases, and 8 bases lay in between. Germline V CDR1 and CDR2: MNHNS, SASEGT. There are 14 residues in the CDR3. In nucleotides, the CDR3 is TGTGCCAGCAGTGGGGGGACTAGCACAGATACGCAGTATTTT. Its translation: CASSGGTSTDTQYF.

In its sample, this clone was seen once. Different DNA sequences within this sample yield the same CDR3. CDR3 loop: CASSYLGTGTYEQYF. CDR3 nucleotide sequence: TGTGCCAGCAGTTACCTCGGGACAGGGACCTACGAGCAGTACTTC. The rearrangement uses TRBV6-5 and TRBJ2-7; the match to TRBD1 covers 9 bases. The V segment lost 2 bases and the J segment 2 bases; nucleotides outside the gene matches: 4. The germline gives CDR1 MNHEY, CDR2 SVGAGI. The CDR3 has 15 amino acids.

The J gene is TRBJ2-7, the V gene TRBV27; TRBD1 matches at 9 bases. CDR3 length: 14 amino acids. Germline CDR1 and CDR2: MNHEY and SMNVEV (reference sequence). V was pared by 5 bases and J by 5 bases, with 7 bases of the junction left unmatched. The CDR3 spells CASSPRTGAHEQYF. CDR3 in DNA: TGTGCCAGCAGTCCCCGGACAGGGGCCCACGAGCAGTACTTC.

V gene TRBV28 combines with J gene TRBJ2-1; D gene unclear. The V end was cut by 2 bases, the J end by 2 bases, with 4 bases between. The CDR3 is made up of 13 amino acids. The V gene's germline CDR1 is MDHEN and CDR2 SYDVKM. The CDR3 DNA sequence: TGTGCCAGCAGTTTAAATCCCTACAATGAGCAGTTCTTC. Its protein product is CASSLNPYNEQFF.

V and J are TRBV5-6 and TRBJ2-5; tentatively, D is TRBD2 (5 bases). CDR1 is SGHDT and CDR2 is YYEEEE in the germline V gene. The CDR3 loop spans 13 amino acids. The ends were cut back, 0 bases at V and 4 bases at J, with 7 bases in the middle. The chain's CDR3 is CASSLGGIETQYF. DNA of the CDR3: TGTGCCAGCAGCTTGGGAGGGATAGAGACCCAGTACTTC.

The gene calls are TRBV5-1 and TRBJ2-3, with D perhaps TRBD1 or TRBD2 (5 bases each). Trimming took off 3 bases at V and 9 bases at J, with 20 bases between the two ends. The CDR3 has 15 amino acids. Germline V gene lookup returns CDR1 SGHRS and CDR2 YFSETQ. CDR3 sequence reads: CASSWGGRDPSTQYF. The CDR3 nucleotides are TGCGCCAGCAGCTGGGGTGGACGGGACCCAAGCACGCAGTATTTT.

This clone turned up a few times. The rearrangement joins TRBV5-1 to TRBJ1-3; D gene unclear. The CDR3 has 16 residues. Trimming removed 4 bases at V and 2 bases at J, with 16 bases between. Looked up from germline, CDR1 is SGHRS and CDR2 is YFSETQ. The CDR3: CASSPQLVATGNTIYF. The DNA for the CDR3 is TGCGCCAGCAGCCCACAGCTAGTAGCGACTGGAAACACCATATATTTT.

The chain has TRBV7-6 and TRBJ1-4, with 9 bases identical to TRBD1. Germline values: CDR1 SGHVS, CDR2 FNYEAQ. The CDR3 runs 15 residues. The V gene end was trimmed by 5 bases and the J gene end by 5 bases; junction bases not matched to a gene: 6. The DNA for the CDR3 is TGTGCCAGCAGCCTGGACAGGGGAAGGAATGAAAAACTGTTTTTT. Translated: CASSLDRGRNEKLFF. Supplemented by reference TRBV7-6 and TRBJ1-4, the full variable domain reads GAGVSQSPRYKVTKRGQDVALRCDPISGHVSLYWYRQALGQGPEFLTYFNYEAQQDKSGLPNDRFSAERPEGSISTLTIQRTEQRDSAMYRCASSLDRGRNEKLFFGSGTQLSVL.

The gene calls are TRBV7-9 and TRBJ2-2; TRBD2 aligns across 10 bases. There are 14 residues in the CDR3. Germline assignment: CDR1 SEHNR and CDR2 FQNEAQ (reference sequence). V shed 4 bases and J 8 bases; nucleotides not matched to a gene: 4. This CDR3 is CASSSGTSDGELFF. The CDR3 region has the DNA TGTGCCAGCAGCTCCGGGACTAGCGATGGGGAGCTGTTTTTT.

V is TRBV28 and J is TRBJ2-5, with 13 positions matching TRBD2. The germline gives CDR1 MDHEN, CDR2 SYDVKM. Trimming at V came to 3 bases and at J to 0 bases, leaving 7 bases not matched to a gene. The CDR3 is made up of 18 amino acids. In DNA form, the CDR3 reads TGTGCCAGCAGTTTTTCCGGGACTAGCGGGGCGTACCAAGAGACCCAGTACTTC. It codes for CASSFSGTSGAYQETQYF.

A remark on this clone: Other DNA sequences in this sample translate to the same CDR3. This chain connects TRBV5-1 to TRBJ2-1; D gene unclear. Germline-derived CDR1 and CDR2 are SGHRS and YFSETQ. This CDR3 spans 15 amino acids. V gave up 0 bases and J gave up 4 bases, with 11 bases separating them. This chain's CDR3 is CASSLVAAPYNEQFF. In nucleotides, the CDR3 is TGCGCCAGCAGCTTGGTCGCGGCCCCGTACAATGAGCAGTTCTTC.

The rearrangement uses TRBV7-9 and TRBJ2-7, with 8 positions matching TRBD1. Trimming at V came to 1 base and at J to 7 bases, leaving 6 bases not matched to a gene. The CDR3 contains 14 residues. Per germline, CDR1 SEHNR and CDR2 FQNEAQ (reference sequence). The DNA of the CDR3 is TGTGCCAGCAGCTTAGTGCAGGGGGCATGGGAGCAGTACTTC. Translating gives CASSLVQGAWEQYF. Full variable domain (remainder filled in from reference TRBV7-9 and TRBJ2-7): DTGVSQNPRHKITKRGQNVTFRCDPISEHNRLYWYRQTLGQGPEFLTYFQNEAQLEKSRLLSDRFSAERPKGSFSTLEIQRTEQGDSAMYLCASSLVQGAWEQYFGPGTRLTVT.

CDR3 loop: CASSVLAGLTDTQYF. CDR3 nucleotides: TGTGCCAGCAGCGTACTAGCGGGCCTCACAGATACGCAGTATTTT. The chain uses TRBV11-2 and TRBJ2-3; 9 bases line up with TRBD2. This CDR3 contains 15 residues. With V trimmed by 5 bases and J by 2 bases, 5 bases remained unmatched. From germline, CDR1 is SGHAT and CDR2 FQNNGV.

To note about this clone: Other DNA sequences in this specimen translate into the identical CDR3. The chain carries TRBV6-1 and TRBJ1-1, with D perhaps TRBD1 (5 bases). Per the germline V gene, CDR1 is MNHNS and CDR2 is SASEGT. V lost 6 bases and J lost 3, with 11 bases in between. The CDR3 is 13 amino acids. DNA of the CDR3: TGTGCCAGCAGAAGTACAGGCGACACTGAAGCTTTCTTT. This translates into CASRSTGDTEAFF.

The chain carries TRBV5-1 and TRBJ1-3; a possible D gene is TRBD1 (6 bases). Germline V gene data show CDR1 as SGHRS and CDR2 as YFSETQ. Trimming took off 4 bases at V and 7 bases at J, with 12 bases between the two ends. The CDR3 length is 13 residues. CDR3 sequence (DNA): TGCGCCAGCAGCCCGGACAGCGGGAACACCATATATTTT. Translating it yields CASSPDSGNTIYF.

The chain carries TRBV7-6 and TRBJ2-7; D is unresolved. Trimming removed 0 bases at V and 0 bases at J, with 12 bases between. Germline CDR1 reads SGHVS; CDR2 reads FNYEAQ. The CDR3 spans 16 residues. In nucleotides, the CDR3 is TGTGCCAGCAGCTTAGCCCCTGAATCCAGCTCCTACGAGCAGTACTTC. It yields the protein CASSLAPESSSYEQYF.

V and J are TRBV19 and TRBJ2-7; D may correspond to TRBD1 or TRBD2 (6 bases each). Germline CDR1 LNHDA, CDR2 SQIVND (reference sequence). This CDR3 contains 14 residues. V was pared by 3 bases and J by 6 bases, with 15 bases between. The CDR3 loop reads CASSMWGPGAEQYF. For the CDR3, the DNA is TGTGCCAGTAGTATGTGGGGCCCGGGGGCCGAGCAGTACTTC. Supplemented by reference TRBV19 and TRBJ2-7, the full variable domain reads DGGITQSPKYLFRKEGQNVTLSCEQNLNHDAMYWYRQDPGQGLRLIYYSQIVNDFQKGDIAEGYSVSREKKESFPLTVTSAQKNPTAFYLCASSMWGPGAEQYFGPGTRLTVT.

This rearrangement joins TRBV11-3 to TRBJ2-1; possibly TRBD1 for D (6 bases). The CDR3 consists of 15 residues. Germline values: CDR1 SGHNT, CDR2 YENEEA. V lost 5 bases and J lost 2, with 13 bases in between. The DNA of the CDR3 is TGTGCCAGCAGCGCAAGCCAGGGGCCCTACAATGAGCAGTTCTTC. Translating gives CASSASQGPYNEQFF.